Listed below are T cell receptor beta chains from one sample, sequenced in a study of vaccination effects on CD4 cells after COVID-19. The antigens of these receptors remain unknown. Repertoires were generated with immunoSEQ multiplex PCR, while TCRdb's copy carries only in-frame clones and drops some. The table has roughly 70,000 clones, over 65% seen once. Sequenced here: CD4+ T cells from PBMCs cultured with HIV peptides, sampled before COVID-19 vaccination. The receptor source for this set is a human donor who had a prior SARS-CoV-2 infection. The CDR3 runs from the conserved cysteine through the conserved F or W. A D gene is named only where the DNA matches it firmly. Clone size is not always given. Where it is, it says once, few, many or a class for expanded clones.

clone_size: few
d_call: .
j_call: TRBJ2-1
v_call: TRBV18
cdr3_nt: TGTGCCAGCTCAGGGGGTATGTCCTACAATGAGCAGTTCTTC
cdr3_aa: CASSGGMSYNEQFF

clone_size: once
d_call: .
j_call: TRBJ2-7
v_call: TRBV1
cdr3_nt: TGCACCAGCAGCCTAGCGGGCCAAGGGTACGAGCAGTACTTC
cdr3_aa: CTSSLAGQGYEQYF

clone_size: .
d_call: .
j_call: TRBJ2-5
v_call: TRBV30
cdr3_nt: TGTGCCTGGAGGGCCGGGGGACTTACCCGGGAGACCCAGTACTTC
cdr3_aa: CAWRAGGLTRETQYF

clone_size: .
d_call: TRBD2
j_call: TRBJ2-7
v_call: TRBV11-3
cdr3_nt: TGTGCCAGCAGCCAGCATGAACTAGCGTTGTACGAGCAGTACTTC
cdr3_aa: CASSQHELALYEQYF

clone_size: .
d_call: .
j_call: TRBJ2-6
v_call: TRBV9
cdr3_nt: TGTGCCAGCAGCGTCAGGAGCTATGGTGGGGCCAACGTCCTGACTTTC
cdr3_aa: CASSVRSYGGANVLTF

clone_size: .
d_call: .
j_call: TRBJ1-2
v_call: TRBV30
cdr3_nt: TGTGCCTGGAGTAACCCTCAGGGACCATCTAACTATGGCTACACCTTC
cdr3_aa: CAWSNPQGPSNYGYTF

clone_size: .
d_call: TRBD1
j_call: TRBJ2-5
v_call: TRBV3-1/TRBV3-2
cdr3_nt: TGTGCCAGCAGCCAAGACGATGACCAGGGGGCAGAGACCCAGTACTTC
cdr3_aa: CASSQDDDQGAETQYF

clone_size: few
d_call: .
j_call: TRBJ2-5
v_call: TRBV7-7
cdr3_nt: TGTGCTAGCAGCTGGGGACTCCTAGAGACCCAGTACTTC
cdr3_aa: CASSWGLLETQYF

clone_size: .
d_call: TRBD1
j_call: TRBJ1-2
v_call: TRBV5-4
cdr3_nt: TGTGCCAGCAGCCCCGGTGGGGCAGGGGGCTTCTATGGCTACACCTTC
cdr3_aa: CASSPGGAGGFYGYTF

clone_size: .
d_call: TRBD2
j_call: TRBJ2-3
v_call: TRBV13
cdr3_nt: TGTGCCAGCAGAGATACTAGCGAATATACGCAGTATTTT
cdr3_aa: CASRDTSEYTQYF

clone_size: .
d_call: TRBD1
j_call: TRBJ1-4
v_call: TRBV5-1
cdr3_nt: TGCGCCAGCAGCCCGGGACAGCTGCCAACTAATGAAAAACTGTTTTTT
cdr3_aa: CASSPGQLPTNEKLFF

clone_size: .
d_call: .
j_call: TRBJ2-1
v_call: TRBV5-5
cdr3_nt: TGTGCCAGCTCTAGAAGGGACTCCTACAATGAGCAGTTCTTC
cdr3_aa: CASSRRDSYNEQFF

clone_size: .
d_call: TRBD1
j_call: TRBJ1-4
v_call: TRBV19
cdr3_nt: TGTGCCAGTAGGGAAACAGGGGCTAATGAAAAACTGTTTTTT
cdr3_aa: CASRETGANEKLFF

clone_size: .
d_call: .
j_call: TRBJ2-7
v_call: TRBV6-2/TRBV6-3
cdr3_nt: TGTGCCAGCAGTACCCCAAATTCGGATATGGACGAGCAGTACTTC
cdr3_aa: CASSTPNSDMDEQYF

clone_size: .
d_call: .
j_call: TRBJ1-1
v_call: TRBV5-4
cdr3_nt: TGTGCCAGCAGACCGTCACAGGGATATGGGGGGAACACTGAAGCTTTCTTT
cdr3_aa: CASRPSQGYGGNTEAFF

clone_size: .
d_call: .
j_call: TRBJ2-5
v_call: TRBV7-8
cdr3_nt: TGTGCCAGCAGCTTACGGGGAATCGTGGAGACCCAGTACTTC
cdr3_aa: CASSLRGIVETQYF

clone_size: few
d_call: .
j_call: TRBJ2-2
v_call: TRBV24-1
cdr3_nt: TGTGCCACCAGTGACACGACCGGGGAGCTGTTTTTT
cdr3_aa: CATSDTTGELFF

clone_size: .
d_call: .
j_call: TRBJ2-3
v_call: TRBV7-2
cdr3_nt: TGTGCCAGCAGTCGACTAGGCCCCACAGATACGCAGTATTTT
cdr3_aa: CASSRLGPTDTQYF

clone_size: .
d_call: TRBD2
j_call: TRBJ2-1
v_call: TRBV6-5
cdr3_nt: TGTGCCAGCAGTTACTCAGGGACTAGCGGACTTAATGAGCAGTTCTTC
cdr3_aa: CASSYSGTSGLNEQFF

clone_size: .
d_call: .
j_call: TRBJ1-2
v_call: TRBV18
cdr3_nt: TGTGCCAGCTCACCCGGGATGACGGATGGCTACACCTTC
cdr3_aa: CASSPGMTDGYTF

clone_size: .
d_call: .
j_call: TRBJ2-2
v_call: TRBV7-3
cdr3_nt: TGTGCCAGCAGCCCGACTCCGAACACCGGGGAGCTGTTTTTT
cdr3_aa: CASSPTPNTGELFF

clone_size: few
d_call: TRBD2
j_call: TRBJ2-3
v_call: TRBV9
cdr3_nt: TGTGCCAGCAGCTCTCGTCCCGGGACTAGCGGGAGGGCAGATACGCAGTATTTT
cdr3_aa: CASSSRPGTSGRADTQYF

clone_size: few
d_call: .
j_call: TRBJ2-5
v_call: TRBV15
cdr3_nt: TGTGCCACCAGCAGAGATCGGATGGGGTCGGGGGAGACCCAGTACTTC
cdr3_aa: CATSRDRMGSGETQYF

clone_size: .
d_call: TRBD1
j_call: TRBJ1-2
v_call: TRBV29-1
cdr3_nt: TGCAGCGTTGATCTAGGCTATCGGACAGGGGTTACCTATGGCTACACCTTC
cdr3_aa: CSVDLGYRTGVTYGYTF

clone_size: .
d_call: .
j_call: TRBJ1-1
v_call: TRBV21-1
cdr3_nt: TGTGCCAGCAGCAAAAAAGGGGGCGGGTCGGGCACTGAAGCTTTCTTT
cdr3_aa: CASSKKGGGSGTEAFF

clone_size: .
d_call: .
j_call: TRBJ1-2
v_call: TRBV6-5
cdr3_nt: TGTGCCAGCAGTCCACAATCGGCAGTCTATGGCTACACCTTC
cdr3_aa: CASSPQSAVYGYTF

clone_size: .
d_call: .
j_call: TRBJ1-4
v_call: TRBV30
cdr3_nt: TGTGCCTGGGCCCGAGGGGGGAATAATGAAAAACTGTTTTTT
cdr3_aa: CAWARGGNNEKLFF

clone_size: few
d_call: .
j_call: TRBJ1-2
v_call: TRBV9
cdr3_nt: TGTGCCAGCAGCGTGCAGGGCAACTATGGCTACACCTTC
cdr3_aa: CASSVQGNYGYTF

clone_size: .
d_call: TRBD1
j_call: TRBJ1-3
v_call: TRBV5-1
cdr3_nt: TGCGCCAGCAGCTTGTGGGGGACAGGGAGCTCTGGAAACACCATATATTTT
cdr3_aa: CASSLWGTGSSGNTIYF

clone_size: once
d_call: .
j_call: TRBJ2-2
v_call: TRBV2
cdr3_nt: TGTGCCAGCAGTGAAATGGCGACGACCGGGGAGCTGTTTTTT
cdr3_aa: CASSEMATTGELFF

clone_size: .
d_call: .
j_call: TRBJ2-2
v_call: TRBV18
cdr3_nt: TGTGCCAGCTCACCAGGGACAAACACCGGGGAGCTGTTTTTT
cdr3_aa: CASSPGTNTGELFF

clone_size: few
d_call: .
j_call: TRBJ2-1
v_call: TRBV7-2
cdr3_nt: TGTGCCAGCAGCCTTGCTGCAGTATCCTACAATGAGCAGTTCTTC
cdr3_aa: CASSLAAVSYNEQFF

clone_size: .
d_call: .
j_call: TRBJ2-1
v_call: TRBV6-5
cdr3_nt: TGTGCCAGCAGAACTAGCCGGGTAGGGGAGCAGTTCTTC
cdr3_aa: CASRTSRVGEQFF

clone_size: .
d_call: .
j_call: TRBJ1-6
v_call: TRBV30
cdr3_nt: TGTGCCTGGAGAAGCGGGGGAGACACCTATAATTCACCCCTCCACTTT
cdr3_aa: CAWRSGGDTYNSPLHF

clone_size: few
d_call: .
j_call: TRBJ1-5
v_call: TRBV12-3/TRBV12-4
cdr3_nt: TGTGCCAGCAGTGCAGATCGAAGTCAGCCCCAGCATTTT
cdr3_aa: CASSADRSQPQHF

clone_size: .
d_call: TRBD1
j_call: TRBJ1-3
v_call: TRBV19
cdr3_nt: TGTGCCAGTAGTGACCCCGCAGGGGGCATTGGAAACACCATATATTTT
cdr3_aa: CASSDPAGGIGNTIYF

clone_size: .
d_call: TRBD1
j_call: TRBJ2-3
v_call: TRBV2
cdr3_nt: TGTGCCAGCAGTGAAGCGGGACAGGGTGATTTT
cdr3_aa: CASSEAGQGDF

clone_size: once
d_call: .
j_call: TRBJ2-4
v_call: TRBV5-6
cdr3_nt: TGTGCCAGCAGCTTGGGGGTAATAAACATTCAGTACTTC
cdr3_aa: CASSLGVINIQYF